The rows below give T cell receptor beta chains drawn from one sample of a study of T cell responses to AZD1222 COVID-19 vaccine. Sequenced by immunoSEQ multiplex PCR; TCRdb stores in-frame clones only, minus some. The sample holds 100,000 to 150,000 clones; around 82% are singletons and the top ten take roughly 6.2%. The sample in question was peripheral blood, obtained on day 0 of AZD1222 vaccination. The origin of the receptors is an adult in good health. Each CDR3 is given without its conserved first and last residue. A D gene is named only where the DNA matches it firmly.

j_call | v_call | d_call | cdr3_aa
TRBJ1-4 | TRBV18 | . | ASSQRQATNEKLF
TRBJ1-5 | TRBV6-2/TRBV6-3 | . | ASSYWGGLGNQPQH
TRBJ2-7 | TRBV5-5 | TRBD1 | ASSGGTGVRSYEQY
TRBJ1-2 | TRBV12-5 | . | ASGLKTGNTNYGYT
TRBJ2-1 | TRBV12-3/TRBV12-4 | . | ASKAERDEQF
TRBJ2-4 | TRBV5-5 | . | ASSLGGTNIQY
TRBJ2-3 | TRBV5-6 | TRBD1 | ASSLAWTGRRDTQY
TRBJ1-1 | TRBV2 | . | ASSEDTEAF
TRBJ2-7 | TRBV24-1 | TRBD2 | ATPSLRTSGCIWYEQY
TRBJ1-5 | TRBV6-1 | . | ASSEFNSNQPQH
TRBJ2-7 | TRBV4-1 | TRBD1 | ASSQGDSRLEEQY
TRBJ1-2 | TRBV19 | TRBD1 | ASSIRDRGLGGYT
TRBJ1-6 | TRBV10-3 | . | AISETPAGGAHNSPLH
TRBJ1-5 | TRBV7-8 | TRBD1 | ASSSFPGQTNQPQH
TRBJ2-2 | TRBV12-2 | . | ASRNNPHPREGEVTGELF
TRBJ1-1 | TRBV4-3 | . | ASSPLGDPNTEAF
TRBJ2-4 | TRBV6-5 | . | ASSYYDIQY
TRBJ1-2 | TRBV28 | . | ASLAPANYGYT
TRBJ2-5 | TRBV6-5 | TRBD2 | ASSYRGGETQY
TRBJ1-2 | TRBV15 | TRBD1 | ATSSGGSGDRFHT
TRBJ1-1 | TRBV6-5 | . | ASIWMSEAF
TRBJ1-2 | TRBV28 | TRBD1 | ASYRDRGQPRRGYT
TRBJ2-7 | TRBV12-3/TRBV12-4 | . | ASSSRPSGEQY
TRBJ1-2 | TRBV6-5 | . | ASSKDTSYGYT
TRBJ2-7 | TRBV27 | . | ASSLSGNSHSPNEQY
TRBJ1-1 | TRBV13 | TRBD1 | ASSLGTGWTEAF
TRBJ1-1 | TRBV5-5 | . | ASSFQERAYEAF
TRBJ2-4 | TRBV12-3/TRBV12-4 | . | ASSLAQGNIQY
TRBJ2-2 | TRBV4-1 | TRBD2 | ASSQDWTSGGTGELF
TRBJ2-2 | TRBV5-1 | . | ASRDMNTGELF
TRBJ1-2 | TRBV5-6 | . | ASSSSRVGYT
TRBJ2-4 | TRBV5-8 | . | ASSPVVVRDIQY
TRBJ2-2 | TRBV4-3 | . | ASSHRGGTGELF
TRBJ2-3 | TRBV4-2 | TRBD2 | ASSQESSGGISDTQY
TRBJ1-1 | TRBV7-8 | . | ASSPPDRKNTEAF